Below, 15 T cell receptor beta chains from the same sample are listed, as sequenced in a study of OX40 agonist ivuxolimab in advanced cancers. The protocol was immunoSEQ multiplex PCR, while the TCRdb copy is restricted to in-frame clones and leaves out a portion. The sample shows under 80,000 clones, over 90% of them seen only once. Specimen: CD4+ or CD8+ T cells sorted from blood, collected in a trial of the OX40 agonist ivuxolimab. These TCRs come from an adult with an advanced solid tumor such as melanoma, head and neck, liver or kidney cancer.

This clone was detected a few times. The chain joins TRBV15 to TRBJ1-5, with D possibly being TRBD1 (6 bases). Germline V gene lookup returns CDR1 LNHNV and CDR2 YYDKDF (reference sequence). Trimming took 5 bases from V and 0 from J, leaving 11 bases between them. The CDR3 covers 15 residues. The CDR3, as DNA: TGTGCCACCAGCCCGACAGGCTATAGCAATCAGCCCCAGCATTTT. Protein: CATSPTGYSNQPQHF.

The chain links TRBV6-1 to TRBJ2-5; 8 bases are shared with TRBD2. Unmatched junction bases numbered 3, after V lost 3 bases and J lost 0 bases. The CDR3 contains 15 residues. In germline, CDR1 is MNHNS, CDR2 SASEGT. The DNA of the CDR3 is TGTGCCAGCAGTGAGAAGCGGGGGTACCAAGAGACCCAGTACTTC. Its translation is CASSEKRGYQETQYF.

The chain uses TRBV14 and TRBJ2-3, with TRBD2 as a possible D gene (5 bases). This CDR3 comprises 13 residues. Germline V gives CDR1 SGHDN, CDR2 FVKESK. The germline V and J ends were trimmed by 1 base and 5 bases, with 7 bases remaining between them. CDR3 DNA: TGTGCCAGCAGCCAAGGAGGAGGAGATACGCAGTATTTT. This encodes CASSQGGGDTQYF.

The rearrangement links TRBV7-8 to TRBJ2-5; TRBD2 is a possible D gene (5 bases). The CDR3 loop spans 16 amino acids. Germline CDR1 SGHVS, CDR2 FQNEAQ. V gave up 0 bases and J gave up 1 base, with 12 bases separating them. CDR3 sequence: CASSLARAGPQETQYF. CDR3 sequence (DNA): TGTGCCAGCAGCTTAGCGAGGGCCGGGCCCCAAGAGACCCAGTACTTC.

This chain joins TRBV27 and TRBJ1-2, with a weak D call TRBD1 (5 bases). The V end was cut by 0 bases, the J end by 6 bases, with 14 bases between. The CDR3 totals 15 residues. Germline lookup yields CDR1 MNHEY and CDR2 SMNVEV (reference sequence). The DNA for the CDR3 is TGTGCCAGCAGTTTATCTGTCGGGGGGTCTCATGGCTACACCTTC. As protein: CASSLSVGGSHGYTF.

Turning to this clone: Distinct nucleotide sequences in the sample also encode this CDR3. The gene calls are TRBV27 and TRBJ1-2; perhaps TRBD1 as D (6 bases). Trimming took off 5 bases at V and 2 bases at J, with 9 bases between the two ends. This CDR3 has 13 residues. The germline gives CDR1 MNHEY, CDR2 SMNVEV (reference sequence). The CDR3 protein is CASSLGQNYGYTF. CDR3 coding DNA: TGTGCCAGCAGTCTTGGACAGAACTATGGCTACACCTTC.

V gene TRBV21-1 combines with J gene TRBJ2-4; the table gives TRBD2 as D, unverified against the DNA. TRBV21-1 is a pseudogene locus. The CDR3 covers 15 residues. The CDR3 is CASNYRDLAKNIQYF. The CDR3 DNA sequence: TGTGCCAGCAACTACCGGGACTTAGCCAAAAACATTCAGTACTTC.

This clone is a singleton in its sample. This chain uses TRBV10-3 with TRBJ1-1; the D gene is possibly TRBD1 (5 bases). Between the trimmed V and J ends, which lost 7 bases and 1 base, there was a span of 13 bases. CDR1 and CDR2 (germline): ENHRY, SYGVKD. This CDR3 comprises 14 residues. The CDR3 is CAIKSGGANTEAFF. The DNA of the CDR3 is TGTGCCATCAAGTCCGGAGGGGCGAACACTGAAGCTTTCTTT.

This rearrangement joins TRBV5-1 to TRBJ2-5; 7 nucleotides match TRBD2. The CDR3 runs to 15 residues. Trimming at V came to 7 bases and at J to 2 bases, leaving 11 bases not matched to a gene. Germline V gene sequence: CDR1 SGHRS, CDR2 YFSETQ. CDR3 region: CASALQQGGQETQYF. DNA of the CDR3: TGCGCCAGCGCCCTACAGCAGGGAGGGCAAGAGACCCAGTACTTC.

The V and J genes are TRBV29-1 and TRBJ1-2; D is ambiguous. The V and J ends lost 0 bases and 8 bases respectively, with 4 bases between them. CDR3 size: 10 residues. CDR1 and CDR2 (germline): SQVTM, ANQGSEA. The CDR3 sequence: CSVEDGGYTF. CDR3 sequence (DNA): TGCAGCGTTGAAGATGGGGGCTACACCTTC.

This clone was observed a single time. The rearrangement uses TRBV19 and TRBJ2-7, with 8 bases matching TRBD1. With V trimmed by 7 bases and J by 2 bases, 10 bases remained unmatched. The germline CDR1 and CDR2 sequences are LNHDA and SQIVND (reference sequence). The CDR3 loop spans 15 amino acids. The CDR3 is CASTPALGQAYEQYF. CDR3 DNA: TGTGCCAGTACCCCCGCGCTGGGACAGGCCTACGAGCAGTACTTC. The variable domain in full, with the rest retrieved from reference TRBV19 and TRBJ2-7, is DGGITQSPKYLFRKEGQNVTLSCEQNLNHDAMYWYRQDPGQGLRLIYYSQIVNDFQKGDIAEGYSVSREKKESFPLTVTSAQKNPTAFYLCASTPALGQAYEQYFGPGTRLTVT.

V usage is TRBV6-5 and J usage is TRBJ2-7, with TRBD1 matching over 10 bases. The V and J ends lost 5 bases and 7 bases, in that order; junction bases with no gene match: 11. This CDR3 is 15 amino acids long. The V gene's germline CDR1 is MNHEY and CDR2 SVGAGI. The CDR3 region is CASSMTGGGLGEQYF. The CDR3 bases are TGTGCCAGCAGTATGACAGGGGGCGGTTTAGGAGAGCAGTACTTC.

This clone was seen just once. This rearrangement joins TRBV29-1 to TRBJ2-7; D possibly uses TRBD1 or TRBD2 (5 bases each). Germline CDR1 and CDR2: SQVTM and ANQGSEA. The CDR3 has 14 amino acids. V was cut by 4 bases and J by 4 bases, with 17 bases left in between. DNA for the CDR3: TGCAGCGTTGTATTCGGGGCCAGACGTTACGAGCAGTACTTC. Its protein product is CSVVFGARRYEQYF.

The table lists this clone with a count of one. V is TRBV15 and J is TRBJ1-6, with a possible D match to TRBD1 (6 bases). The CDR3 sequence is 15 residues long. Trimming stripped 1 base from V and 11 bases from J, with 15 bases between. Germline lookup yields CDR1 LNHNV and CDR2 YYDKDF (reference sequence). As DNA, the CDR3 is TGTGCCACCAGCAGAGTAGGGGGATTTGAGGCACCCCTCCACTTT. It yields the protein CATSRVGGFEAPLHF.

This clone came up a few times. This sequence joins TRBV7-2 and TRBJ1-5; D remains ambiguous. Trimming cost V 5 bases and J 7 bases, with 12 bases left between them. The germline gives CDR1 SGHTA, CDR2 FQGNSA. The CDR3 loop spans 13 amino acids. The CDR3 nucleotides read TGTGCCAGCAGCACTGGACCAAACCAGCCCCAGCATTTT. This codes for CASSTGPNQPQHF.